Following are 30 T cell receptor beta chains from one sample sequenced in a study of siplizumab effects on memory and regulatory T cells. Profiled with immunoSEQ multiplex PCR; TCRdb holds only in-frame clones, not every one. Among 80,000 to 130,000 clones listed, roughly 92% were seen once. The sequenced sample consisted of Tregs sorted from blood. Every receptor here comes from a human donor in good health.

The genes are TRBV5-1 and TRBJ2-5, with D possibly matching TRBD2 (6 bases). The CDR3 has 14 amino acids. V was cut by 6 bases and J by 5 bases, with 17 bases left in between. Germline V CDR1 and CDR2: SGHRS, YFSETQ. The CDR3 loop reads CASTRDSGGETQYF. In DNA form, the CDR3 reads TGCGCCAGCACCCGGGACTCCGGAGGGGAGACCCAGTACTTC.

This clone was seen once. This chain joins TRBV20-1 and TRBJ2-5, with unresolved D. The CDR3 is 11 residues long. Germline V gives CDR1 DFQATT, CDR2 SNEGSKA (reference sequence). Trimming removed 7 bases from V and 4 bases from J, with 10 bases in between. The CDR3 loop is CSVLFGETQYF. The DNA for the CDR3 is TGCAGTGTGCTGTTTGGAGAGACCCAGTACTTC.

In its sample, this clone was seen a few times. This chain links TRBV28 with TRBJ1-1, with D possibly TRBD1 on 5 matching bases. In germline, CDR1 is MDHEN, CDR2 SYDVKM. The CDR3 extends over 16 amino acids. With 7 bases removed from V and 2 bases from J, the gap between germline ends came to 20 bases. CDR3 sequence reads: CASTLAGTLSNTEAFF. CDR3 in DNA: TGTGCCAGCACCTTAGCGGGGACCCTGTCCAACACTGAAGCTTTCTTT.

The chain links TRBV18 to TRBJ1-2; tentatively, D is TRBD1 (6 bases). V was clipped by 1 base and J by 4 bases, with 10 bases between them. Germline CDR1 is KGHSH and CDR2 is LQKENI. CDR3 size: 14 residues. The CDR3 here is CASSPRAGAYGYTF. For the CDR3, the DNA is TGTGCCAGCTCACCACGGGCAGGGGCCTATGGCTACACCTTC.

This chain joins TRBV5-1 and TRBJ1-4, with D possibly TRBD1 on 5 matching bases. This CDR3 has 14 amino acids. The V end was cut by 0 bases, the J end by 8 bases, with 11 bases between. Germline CDR1 SGHRS, CDR2 YFSETQ. The CDR3, as DNA: TGCGCCAGCAGCTTGGTAGGGGATTCCGAAAAACTGTTTTTT. Amino acid sequence: CASSLVGDSEKLFF.

For the CDR3, the DNA is TGCAGCGTTGAGGGGACACCCTATGGCTACACCTTC. Translating gives CSVEGTPYGYTF. This sequence joins TRBV29-1 and TRBJ1-2, with a weak D call TRBD1 (6 bases). The CDR3 contains 12 residues. Per germline, CDR1 SQVTM and CDR2 ANQGSEA. Trimming pared 3 bases from V and 4 bases from J, leaving 9 bases between.

This clone was recorded a few times. V and J are TRBV6-5 and TRBJ1-5; 7 positions agree with TRBD1. Germline trimming cut 4 bases from V and 2 bases from J; bases unmatched to any gene: 5. CDR3 length: 15 residues. Germline V gene lookup returns CDR1 MNHEY and CDR2 SVGAGI. The CDR3: CASSLGGTGNQPQHF. CDR3 coding DNA: TGTGCCAGCAGTTTAGGGGGCACGGGCAATCAGCCCCAGCATTTT.

The genes are TRBV9 and TRBJ2-1, with 14 bases identical to TRBD2. Unmatched junction bases numbered 16, after V lost 0 bases and J lost 8 bases. The germline CDR1 and CDR2 sequences are SGDLS and YYNGEE. The CDR3 has 20 amino acids. As DNA, the CDR3 is TGTGCCAGCAGCGTAGGAGGACCAGGGACTAGCGGGAGTATTTGGCATGAGCAGTTCTTC. It specifies CASSVGGPGTSGSIWHEQFF.

The genes are TRBV7-2 and TRBJ2-1; D possibly corresponds to TRBD2 (5 bases). CDR3 size: 15 residues. Between the trimmed V and J ends, which lost 4 bases and 9 bases, there was a span of 19 bases. Germline values: CDR1 SGHTA, CDR2 FQGNSA. The CDR3 nucleotides read TGTGCCAGCAGCTGGCGGGCGGGTTCCATGTCTGAGCAGTTCTTC. This encodes CASSWRAGSMSEQFF. Based on the CDR3 plus reference TRBV7-2 and TRBJ2-1, the full variable domain is GAGVSQSPSNKVTEKGKDVELRCDPISGHTALYWYRQSLGQGLEFLIYFQGNSAPDKSGLPSDRFSAERTGGSVSTLTIQRTQQEDSAVYLCASSWRAGSMSEQFFGPGTRLTVL.

This rearrangement joins TRBV9 to TRBJ1-4; D is unclear. V was trimmed by 6 bases and J by 2 bases, leaving 14 bases between them. CDR3 length equals 15 residues. CDR1 SGDLS and CDR2 YYNGEE come from the germline V gene. The CDR3 nucleotides read TGTGCCAGCATTTCCACAATATGCACTAATGAAAAACTGTTTTTT. Encoded protein: CASISTICTNEKLFF.

This clone was seen once. The V gene is TRBV11-2, the J gene TRBJ1-3, with D possibly being TRBD1 (5 bases). The germline gives CDR1 SGHAT, CDR2 FQNNGV. V was cut by 4 bases and J by 0 bases, with 16 bases left in between. The CDR3 contains 17 residues. The CDR3, as DNA: TGTGCCAGCAGCTATGGCCTAGCAGGGCGCTCTGGAAACACCATATATTTT. This translates into CASSYGLAGRSGNTIYF. The full variable domain, with the rest looked up from reference TRBV11-2 and TRBJ1-3, is EAGVAQSPRYKIIEKRQSVAFWCNPISGHATLYWYQQILGQGPKLLIQFQNNGVVDDSQLPKDRFSAERLKGVDSTLKIQPAKLEDSAVYLCASSYGLAGRSGNTIYFGEGSWLTVV.

This chain connects TRBV27 to TRBJ1-3; D possibly corresponds to TRBD1 (5 bases). V shed 5 bases and J shed 6 bases, with 11 bases lying between them. This CDR3 is built from 13 residues. Germline-derived CDR1 and CDR2 are MNHEY and SMNVEV (reference sequence). The CDR3 reads CASSAWGKNTIYF. CDR3 sequence (DNA): TGTGCCAGCAGTGCTTGGGGCAAAAACACCATATATTTT.

The V gene is TRBV10-1, the J gene TRBJ1-1; D not certain. Trimming shortened V by 9 bases and J by 0 bases, and 17 bases separated the two germline ends. Germline assignment: CDR1 WNHNN and CDR2 SYGVQD (reference sequence). The CDR3 runs 15 residues. The CDR3 loop is CASIERRYMNTEAFF. The CDR3 DNA reads as TGCGCCAGTATTGAACGACGTTACATGAACACTGAAGCTTTCTTT.

This clone has more than one count but fewer than ten. This chain links TRBV28 with TRBJ1-5, with TRBD1 as a possible D gene (5 bases). V lost 5 bases and J 7 bases, leaving 9 bases between the germline ends. The CDR3 spans 12 residues. Germline CDR1 MDHEN, CDR2 SYDVKM. The CDR3 is CASSPGRQPQHF. The CDR3 region has the DNA TGTGCCAGCAGTCCGGGACGGCAGCCCCAGCATTTT.

The chain links TRBV6-6 to TRBJ1-2, with 7 positions matching TRBD1. The CDR3 covers 15 residues. CDR1 and CDR2 (germline): MNHNY, SVGAGI (reference sequence). The V and J ends lost 5 bases and 4 bases, in that order; junction bases with no gene match: 10. The CDR3 DNA follows: TGTGCCAGCAGTCCACTACAGGGGCGCGGCTATGGCTACACCTTC. Translation: CASSPLQGRGYGYTF.

The V call is TRBV7-9, the J call TRBJ2-1; possibly TRBD2 for D (6 bases). Trimming shortened V by 3 bases and J by 0 bases, and 6 bases separated the two germline ends. CDR1 is SEHNR, CDR2 FQNEAQ, per germline (reference sequence). The CDR3 runs to 14 residues. CDR3 amino acids: CASSLTSSYNEQFF. CDR3 coding DNA: TGTGCCAGCAGCTTGACTAGCTCCTACAATGAGCAGTTCTTC.

V gene TRBV18 combines with J gene TRBJ2-5; D gene uncertain. CDR3 size: 13 residues. Germline CDR1 is KGHSH and CDR2 is LQKENI. V was clipped by 1 base and J by 5 bases, with 8 bases between them. The CDR3 loop is CASSPRPKETQYF. The CDR3 DNA is TGTGCCAGCTCACCACGGCCCAAGGAGACCCAGTACTTC.

J is TRBJ1-2 and V is TRBV19; TRBD1 is a possible D gene (5 bases). Germline V gene data show CDR1 as LNHDA and CDR2 as SQIVND (reference sequence). CDR3 length equals 13 residues. Deletions cut 5 bases from V and 8 bases from J, with 15 bases between. CDR3 protein: CASSPRQLWGYTF. CDR3 bases: TGTGCCAGTAGTCCAAGACAGTTGTGGGGCTACACCTTC.

DNA for the CDR3: TGTGCCAGCAGTCCGTCGACTAGCTATTTCTTC. Translated, it gives CASSPSTSYFF. This sequence joins TRBV6-5 and TRBJ2-1; 7 bases line up with TRBD2. The junction had 8 bases not matched to a gene; V was cut back by 5 bases and J by 16 bases. Germline CDR1 reads MNHEY; CDR2 reads SVGAGI. This CDR3 contains 11 residues.

On this clone: The junction departs from the called germline gene at one end, perhaps through a read error. This chain links TRBV10-3 with TRBJ2-7; no definite D call. Germline V gives CDR1 ENHRY, CDR2 SYGVKD. This CDR3 region has 11 residues. The DNA of the CDR3 is TGTGCCATCGGTGACAACTACGAGCAGTACTTC. It specifies CAIGDNYEQYF.

The J gene is TRBJ2-7, the V gene TRBV27; 10 bases match TRBD2. This CDR3 comprises 13 residues. Trimming cost V 5 bases and J 7 bases; bases outside gene matches: 5. Germline CDR1 reads MNHEY; CDR2 reads SMNVEV (reference sequence). The CDR3 DNA sequence: TGTGCCAGCAGTATCCGACTAGCGGGTGAGCAGTACTTC. This gives the protein CASSIRLAGEQYF.

V gene TRBV28 combines with J gene TRBJ2-7, with 8 bases that match TRBD2. The CDR3 consists of 13 residues. Trimming removed 6 bases from V and 3 bases from J; junction bases left unmatched: 4. In germline, CDR1 is MDHEN, CDR2 SYDVKM. The CDR3: CASRRREVYEQYF. In DNA, the CDR3 is TGTGCCAGCAGGAGGCGGGAGGTCTACGAGCAGTACTTC. The full variable domain, its missing parts supplied by reference TRBV28 and TRBJ2-7, is DVKVTQSSRYLVKRTGEKVFLECVQDMDHENMFWYRQDPGLGLRLIYFSYDVKMKEKGDIPEGYSVSREKKERFSLILESASTNQTSMYLCASRRREVYEQYFGPGTRLTVT.

The chain couples TRBV11-1 to TRBJ2-7; D is perhaps TRBD2 (6 bases). There are 15 residues in the CDR3. Trimming removed 2 bases from V and 1 base from J, with 12 bases in between. Germline assignment: CDR1 SGHAT and CDR2 FQDESV (reference sequence). CDR3: CASSLLGLPSYEQYF. The CDR3 DNA follows: TGTGCCAGCAGCTTATTAGGACTACCGTCCTACGAGCAGTACTTC. Based on the CDR3 plus reference TRBV11-1 and TRBJ2-7, the full variable domain is EAEVAQSPRYKITEKSQAVAFWCDPISGHATLYWYRQILGQGPELLVQFQDESVVDDSQLPKDRFSAERLKGVDSTLKIQPAELGDSAMYLCASSLLGLPSYEQYFGPGTRLTVT.

V gene TRBV7-9 combines with J gene TRBJ1-1; D not resolved. CDR3 length: 14 residues. Germline V gene data show CDR1 as SEHNR and CDR2 as FQNEAQ (reference sequence). Between the trimmed V and J ends, which lost 5 bases and 0 bases, there was a span of 10 bases. The CDR3 bases are TGTGCCAGCAGCGTAGATACACTGAACACTGAAGCTTTCTTT. Translating gives CASSVDTLNTEAFF.

This clone occurred once. V gene TRBV27 combines with J gene TRBJ1-3, with D possibly being TRBD1 (6 bases). The CDR3 spans 15 residues. The V and J ends lost 5 bases and 1 base respectively, with 12 bases between them. Germline V CDR1 and CDR2: MNHEY, SMNVEV (reference sequence). This chain's CDR3 is CASSGQWGSGNTIYF. The CDR3 bases are TGTGCCAGCAGTGGACAGTGGGGGTCTGGAAACACCATATATTTT.

The V gene is TRBV19, the J gene TRBJ2-5; 9 nucleotides align to TRBD1. Germline V gene data show CDR1 as LNHDA and CDR2 as SQIVND (reference sequence). The CDR3 runs 18 residues. The J segment lost 4 bases and the V segment lost 5 bases, leaving 17 bases of the junction unmatched. In nucleotides, the CDR3 is TGTGCCAGTAGTCCCCCCCTTGGGACAGGGCTTCGGTTAGAGACCCAGTACTTC. This codes for CASSPPLGTGLRLETQYF.

The rearrangement joins TRBV7-6 to TRBJ2-1; tentatively, D is TRBD1 or TRBD2 (6 bases each). Per the germline V gene, CDR1 is SGHVS and CDR2 is FNYEAQ. This CDR3 has 15 residues. V dropped 5 bases and J dropped 4 bases, with 15 bases sitting between them. As DNA, the CDR3 is TGTGCCAGCAGCCCCACACAGGGACTGTACAATGAGCAGTTCTTC. Its protein is CASSPTQGLYNEQFF.

The CDR3: CASSQRRYGYTF. CDR3 DNA: TGTGCCAGCTCGCAGAGACGCTATGGCTACACCTTC. The chain recombines TRBV28 with TRBJ1-2, with D unclear. Trimming stripped 8 bases from V and 4 bases from J, with 11 bases between. The CDR3 covers 12 residues. Germline loops: CDR1 MDHEN, CDR2 SYDVKM.

This clone is a singleton in its sample. The chain couples TRBV30 to TRBJ1-2, with 7 positions matching TRBD1. Germline values: CDR1 GTSNPN, CDR2 SVGIG (reference sequence). The V gene end was trimmed by 0 bases and the J gene end by 2 bases; junction bases not matched to a gene: 18. This CDR3 is built from 19 residues. The CDR3 spells CAWSVLVWTTGQRNYGYTF. The CDR3, as DNA: TGTGCCTGGAGTGTACTGGTTTGGACGACGGGACAGCGAAACTATGGCTACACCTTC.

The chain links TRBV14 to TRBJ2-2; D unclear. Germline V gene sequence: CDR1 SGHDN, CDR2 FVKESK. The CDR3 runs to 16 residues. Trimming removed 2 bases at V and 0 bases at J, with 10 bases between. The CDR3 DNA reads as TGTGCCAGCAGCCAATTCAGAAGCTCGAACACCGGGGAGCTGTTTTTT. It specifies CASSQFRSSNTGELFF.